These T cell receptor beta chains were read from a single sample in a study of OX40 agonist ivuxolimab in advanced cancers. Some clones are missing from TCRdb's copy, which holds only in-frame ones; the method was immunoSEQ multiplex PCR. The sample lists about 38,000 clones; around 80% were seen once. The material sequenced was CD4+ or CD8+ T cells sorted from blood, taken in a trial of the OX40 agonist ivuxolimab. These receptors were taken from an adult with an advanced solid tumor such as melanoma, head and neck, liver or kidney cancer. Each CDR3 is given with its conserved first and last residue. The order of the fields is CDR3 DNA, CDR3 protein, CDR3 length, J gene, V gene, D gene, clone size. A D gene is named only where the DNA matches it firmly. The size field is filled for only some rows; it gives once, few, many or a size class.

cdr3_nt: TGCGCCAGCAGCTTGGAGTACACAGGGACCTACGAGCAGTACTTC
cdr3_aa: CASSLEYTGTYEQYF
cdr3_length: 15
j_call: TRBJ2-7
v_call: TRBV5-1
d_call: .
clone_size: few

cdr3_nt: TGTGCCAGTAGTATCACAATAGGGAACACTGAAGCTTTCTTT
cdr3_aa: CASSITIGNTEAFF
cdr3_length: 14
j_call: TRBJ1-1
v_call: TRBV19
d_call: .
clone_size: once

cdr3_nt: TGTGCCAGCAGCCCCCCACCGGGCACAGATACGCAGTATTTT
cdr3_aa: CASSPPPGTDTQYF
cdr3_length: 14
j_call: TRBJ2-3
v_call: TRBV9
d_call: .
clone_size: .

cdr3_nt: TGCAGCGTTCAGGGTCCCAGGAACACTGAAGCTTTCTTT
cdr3_aa: CSVQGPRNTEAFF
cdr3_length: 13
j_call: TRBJ1-1
v_call: TRBV29-1
d_call: .
clone_size: .

cdr3_nt: TGTGCCAGTAGCCTGGGTAGCACAGGGATCGGCGAGACCCAGTACTTC
cdr3_aa: CASSLGSTGIGETQYF
cdr3_length: 16
j_call: TRBJ2-5
v_call: TRBV19
d_call: .
clone_size: .

cdr3_nt: TGTGCCAGCAGGTTCCGGGACAGGGGCTTTGAGACCCAGTACTTC
cdr3_aa: CASRFRDRGFETQYF
cdr3_length: 15
j_call: TRBJ2-5
v_call: TRBV7-2
d_call: TRBD1
clone_size: .

cdr3_nt: TGTGCCAGCAGCTTAGGGCAGGGCATTTTCTCCTACGAGCAGTACTTC
cdr3_aa: CASSLGQGIFSYEQYF
cdr3_length: 16
j_call: TRBJ2-7
v_call: TRBV7-6
d_call: .
clone_size: .

cdr3_nt: TGTGCCAGCTCGAGCGGGGGCTCTACAGATACGCAGTATTTT
cdr3_aa: CASSSGGSTDTQYF
cdr3_length: 14
j_call: TRBJ2-3
v_call: TRBV6-5
d_call: TRBD2
clone_size: .

cdr3_nt: TGCAGTGCCGGGGGGGCTTTCTTT
cdr3_aa: CSAGGAFF
cdr3_length: 8
j_call: TRBJ1-1
v_call: TRBV20-1
d_call: .
clone_size: .

cdr3_nt: TGCGCCACTCCCCTAGGGCAGGACACCGGGGAGCTGTTTTTT
cdr3_aa: CATPLGQDTGELFF
cdr3_length: 14
j_call: TRBJ2-2
v_call: TRBV23-1
d_call: .
clone_size: .

cdr3_nt: TGTGCCAGCAGCTTAACACAGGGGGGCTCCTACGAGCAGTACTTC
cdr3_aa: CASSLTQGGSYEQYF
cdr3_length: 15
j_call: TRBJ2-7
v_call: TRBV7-9
d_call: TRBD1
clone_size: .

cdr3_nt: TGCGCCAGCAGCCAATTGGAAGGATCTGAAGCTTTCTTT
cdr3_aa: CASSQLEGSEAFF
cdr3_length: 13
j_call: TRBJ1-1
v_call: TRBV4-3
d_call: .
clone_size: .

cdr3_nt: TGTGCCAGCAGCAATGAGGACTATACGCAGTATTTT
cdr3_aa: CASSNEDYTQYF
cdr3_length: 12
j_call: TRBJ2-3
v_call: TRBV7-2
d_call: .
clone_size: .

cdr3_nt: TGTGCCAGCAGCGTAGGGGGGATGAGTGAGCTGTTTTTT
cdr3_aa: CASSVGGMSELFF
cdr3_length: 13
j_call: TRBJ2-2
v_call: TRBV9
d_call: .
clone_size: .

cdr3_nt: TGTGCCAGCAGCTTAGCGCCTGCAGGGGGCCCAGATACGCAGTATTTT
cdr3_aa: CASSLAPAGGPDTQYF
cdr3_length: 16
j_call: TRBJ2-3
v_call: TRBV7-6
d_call: TRBD1
clone_size: .

cdr3_nt: TGTGCCAGCAGCCAAGTCCAGAAAGCGGAGACCCAGTACTTC
cdr3_aa: CASSQVQKAETQYF
cdr3_length: 14
j_call: TRBJ2-5
v_call: TRBV14
d_call: .
clone_size: .

cdr3_nt: TGTGCCAGCTCCCCCACGTCGGGACTCGGCTACACCTTC
cdr3_aa: CASSPTSGLGYTF
cdr3_length: 13
j_call: TRBJ1-2
v_call: TRBV6-5
d_call: .
clone_size: once

cdr3_nt: TGCAGTGCATATACGCAGTATTTT
cdr3_aa: CSAYTQYF
cdr3_length: 8
j_call: TRBJ2-3
v_call: TRBV20-1
d_call: .
clone_size: .

cdr3_nt: TGTGCCATCAGTGGGACAGGGGTAAATGAAAAACTGTTTTTT
cdr3_aa: CAISGTGVNEKLFF
cdr3_length: 14
j_call: TRBJ1-4
v_call: TRBV10-3
d_call: TRBD1
clone_size: .

cdr3_nt: TGTGCCAGCAGCTTAACAGATCCAAACACTGAAGCTTTCTTT
cdr3_aa: CASSLTDPNTEAFF
cdr3_length: 14
j_call: TRBJ1-1
v_call: TRBV7-9
d_call: .
clone_size: .

cdr3_nt: TGTGCCAGCAGCCCCACTAGCGGAACAGATACGCAGTATTTT
cdr3_aa: CASSPTSGTDTQYF
cdr3_length: 14
j_call: TRBJ2-3
v_call: TRBV9
d_call: TRBD2
clone_size: few

cdr3_nt: TGCAGTGCTATAGAGACCCAGTACTTC
cdr3_aa: CSAIETQYF
cdr3_length: 9
j_call: TRBJ2-5
v_call: TRBV20-1
d_call: .
clone_size: .

cdr3_nt: TGTGCCAGCCAGGGACAGGGGCCGGCGGGCAATCAGCCCCAGCATTTT
cdr3_aa: CASQGQGPAGNQPQHF
cdr3_length: 16
j_call: TRBJ1-5
v_call: TRBV2
d_call: TRBD1
clone_size: .

cdr3_nt: TGTGCCAGTAGTATACCTAGCGGGGGTCTAAATGAGCAGTTCTTC
cdr3_aa: CASSIPSGGLNEQFF
cdr3_length: 15
j_call: TRBJ2-1
v_call: TRBV19
d_call: TRBD2
clone_size: .

cdr3_nt: TGTGCCAGCAGCTCCGCGGTGGGGCGAAACACCATATATTTT
cdr3_aa: CASSSAVGRNTIYF
cdr3_length: 14
j_call: TRBJ1-3
v_call: TRBV6-6
d_call: .
clone_size: .